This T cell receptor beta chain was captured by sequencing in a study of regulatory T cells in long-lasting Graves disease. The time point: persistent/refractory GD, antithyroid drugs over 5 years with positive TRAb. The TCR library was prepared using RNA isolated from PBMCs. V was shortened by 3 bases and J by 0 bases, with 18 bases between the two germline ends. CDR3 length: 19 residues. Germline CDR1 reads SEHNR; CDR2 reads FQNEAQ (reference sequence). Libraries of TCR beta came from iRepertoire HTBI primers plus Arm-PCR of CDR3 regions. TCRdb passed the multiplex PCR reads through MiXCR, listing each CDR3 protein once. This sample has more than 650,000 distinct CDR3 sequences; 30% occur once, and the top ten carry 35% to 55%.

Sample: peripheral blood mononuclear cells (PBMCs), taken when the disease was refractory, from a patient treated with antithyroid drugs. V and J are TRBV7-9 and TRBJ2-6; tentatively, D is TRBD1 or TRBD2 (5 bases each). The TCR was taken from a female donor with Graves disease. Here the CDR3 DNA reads TGTGCCAGCAGCTTGCCCCCGGGACCTCGGATCTCTGGGGCCAACGTCCTGACTTTC. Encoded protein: CASSLPPGPRISGANVLTF.